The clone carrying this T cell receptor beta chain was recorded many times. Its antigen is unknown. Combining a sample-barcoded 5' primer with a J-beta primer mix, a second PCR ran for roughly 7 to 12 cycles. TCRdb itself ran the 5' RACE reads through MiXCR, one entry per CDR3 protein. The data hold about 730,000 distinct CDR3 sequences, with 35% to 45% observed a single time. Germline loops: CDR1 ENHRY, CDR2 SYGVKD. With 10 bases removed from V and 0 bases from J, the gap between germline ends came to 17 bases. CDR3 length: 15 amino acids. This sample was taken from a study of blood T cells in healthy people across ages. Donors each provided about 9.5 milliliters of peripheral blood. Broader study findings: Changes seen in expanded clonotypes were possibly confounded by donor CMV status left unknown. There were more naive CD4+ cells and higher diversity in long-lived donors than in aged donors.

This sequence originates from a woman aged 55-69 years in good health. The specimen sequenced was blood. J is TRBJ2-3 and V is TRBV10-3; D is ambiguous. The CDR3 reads CATVSAESSTDTQYF. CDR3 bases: TGTGCCACTGTCAGCGCGGAATCTAGCACAGATACGCAGTATTTT.